This TCR beta chain was identified during a study of T cells in localized non-small cell lung cancer. Overall study findings and caveats: Detection in adjacent lung was observed for a median roughly 57 of the top 100 tumor clones.

The protocol was immunoSEQ multiplex PCR, while the TCRdb copy is restricted to in-frame clones and leaves out a portion. Here the sample spans some 30,000 clones, under 90% being singletons. A note on this clone: The antigen is undetermined.

CDR1 is SQVTM, CDR2 ANQGSEA, per germline. CDR3 length: 17 residues. V lost 6 bases to trimming and J lost 2 bases, with 25 bases between them. Specimen: peripheral blood, collected before any cancer treatment. This receptor was obtained from a male donor aged 60 or over with stage III lung adenocarcinoma. V and J are TRBV29-1 and TRBJ1-2, with D perhaps TRBD1 (5 bases). The CDR3 DNA sequence: TGCAGCGTCAATACAGGCTTAATAGACTCCTTCAACTATGGCTACACCTTC. It translates to CSVNTGLIDSFNYGYTF.